The next 29 T cell receptor beta chains were all read from a single sample in a study of CD4 T cells in relation to SARS-CoV-2 and coronaviruses. Before the COVID-19 pandemic, during about 2010-2018, CD4+ T cells were taken from unexposed donors. Isolation of CD4+ T cells took place after approximately eleven days in culture. Method: immunoSEQ multiplex PCR; TCRdb's copy keeps in-frame clones and lacks some. The sample carries around 18,000 clones, under 85% recorded once. For these TCRs, the target antigens are not known. The sequencing input was CD4+ T cells from PBMCs, cultured in vitro. The receptors shown here come from a human donor in good health.

The CDR3 loop reads CASRKAGAANEQFF. In nucleotides, the CDR3 is TGTGCCAGCAGAAAAGCGGGGGCGGCGAATGAGCAGTTCTTC. V is TRBV27 and J is TRBJ2-1; 8 bases match TRBD2. The trim removed 6 bases at V and 7 bases at J, leaving 8 bases unmatched. The CDR3 runs to 14 residues. Germline V gene lookup returns CDR1 MNHEY and CDR2 SMNVEV (reference sequence).

The rearrangement uses TRBV5-8 and TRBJ1-6; D uncertain. Germline CDR1 is SGHTS and CDR2 is YDEGEE. This CDR3 comprises 16 residues. V was cut by 0 bases and J by 10 bases, with 17 bases left in between. This CDR3 is CASSLAVTLIYSPLHF. DNA of the CDR3: TGTGCCAGCAGCTTGGCGGTCACCTTAATTTACTCACCCCTCCACTTT.

This clone has more than one count but fewer than ten. The J gene is TRBJ2-7, the V gene TRBV3-1 (or the pseudogene TRBV3-2); D remains ambiguous. The CDR3 sequence is 12 residues long. V lost 4 bases and J 3 bases, leaving 7 bases between the germline ends. Germline-derived CDR1 and CDR2 are LGHDT and YNNKEL (reference sequence). CDR3 DNA sequence: TGTGCCAGCAGCCGTCGACACTACGAGCAGTACTTC. Its protein product is CASSRRHYEQYF.

The rearrangement links TRBV5-8 to TRBJ2-7; TRBD1 agrees at 11 bases. J gave up 4 bases and V 5 bases, and 5 bases lay outside the gene matches. Germline CDR1 is SGHTS and CDR2 is YDEGEE. The CDR3 covers 14 residues. The CDR3 is CASSADRGLYEQYF. As DNA, the CDR3 is TGTGCCAGCAGTGCGGACAGGGGGCTTTACGAGCAGTACTTC.

The gene calls are TRBV2 and TRBJ1-1; 7 bases are shared with TRBD1. V lost 11 bases, J lost 5 bases, and 8 bases stayed unmatched. CDR3 size: 12 residues. Germline V gene data show CDR1 as SNHLY and CDR2 as FYNNEI. CDR3 nucleotide sequence: TGTGCCGGAACAGGGGATAGGACTGAAGCTTTCTTT. Encoded protein: CAGTGDRTEAFF.

The J gene is TRBJ2-1, the V gene TRBV10-3, with 7 bases matching TRBD1. Germline CDR1 and CDR2: ENHRY and SYGVKD. V trimming: 4 bases; J trimming: 4 bases; junction bases outside the gene matches: 4. CDR3 size: 14 residues. The CDR3 sequence: CAISARTGYNEQFF. CDR3 coding DNA: TGTGCCATCAGTGCCAGGACAGGTTACAATGAGCAGTTCTTC.

The chain links TRBV24-1 to TRBJ1-2, with TRBD1 as a possible D gene (6 bases). CDR1 is KGHDR, CDR2 SFDVKD, per germline. V was clipped by 4 bases and J by 7 bases, with 9 bases between them. The CDR3 loop spans 12 amino acids. DNA for the CDR3: TGTGCCACCAGTGAAACAGGGTTTGGCTACACCTTC. Encoded protein: CATSETGFGYTF.

This chain uses TRBV5-6 with TRBJ1-5, with D possibly matching TRBD1 (6 bases). The CDR3 contains 15 residues. Trimming pared 3 bases from V and 3 bases from J, leaving 13 bases between. CDR1 and CDR2 from the germline V gene are SGHDT and YYEEEE. The CDR3 nucleotides read TGTGCCAGCAGCTGGGGGCAGCTCCCCAATCAGCCCCAGCATTTT. Amino acids: CASSWGQLPNQPQHF.

This clone was seen more than once but under ten times. The CDR3 region is CASSRGTSGSYEQYF. The CDR3 region has the DNA TGTGCCAGCTCACGAGGGACTAGCGGCTCCTACGAGCAGTACTTC. This chain joins TRBV18 and TRBJ2-7; 11 bases map to TRBD2. The CDR3 extends over 15 amino acids. V was clipped by 4 bases and J by 0 bases; unmatched bases: 2. Germline V gene data show CDR1 as KGHSH and CDR2 as LQKENI.

The chain recombines TRBV19 with TRBJ1-4; the D gene is possibly TRBD1 (5 bases). This CDR3 contains 13 residues. The germline V gene encodes CDR1 LNHDA and CDR2 SQIVND (reference sequence). Trimming pared 8 bases from V and 4 bases from J, leaving 11 bases between. Here the CDR3 reads CASARQLNEKLFF. Here the CDR3 DNA reads TGTGCCAGTGCGAGACAGCTTAATGAAAAACTGTTTTTT.

V usage is TRBV10-3 and J usage is TRBJ2-7, with D possibly matching TRBD1 (6 bases). Germline CDR1 is ENHRY and CDR2 is SYGVKD. CDR3 length equals 14 residues. Trimming shortened V by 6 bases and J by 2 bases, and 14 bases separated the two germline ends. Here the CDR3 reads CAIRGTDSPYEQYF. The CDR3 DNA reads as TGTGCCATCAGGGGGACGGACAGTCCCTACGAGCAGTACTTC.

DNA for the CDR3: TGTGCCTGGAGCCTAAGGGGCAGGGTCGGTCAGCCCCAGCATTTT. Translation gives CAWSLRGRVGQPQHF. The chain recombines TRBV30 with TRBJ1-5, with a tentative D call TRBD1 (5 bases). V lost 3 bases and J lost 6, with 18 bases in between. The length of the CDR3 is 15 residues. From germline, CDR1 is GTSNPN and CDR2 SVGIG (reference sequence).

This chain joins TRBV12-5 and TRBJ1-5, with TRBD1 matching 9 bases. Germline V gene sequence: CDR1 LGHNT, CDR2 FRNRAP. V lost 0 bases to trimming and J lost 2 bases; unmatched junction nucleotides: 11. The CDR3 is 19 amino acids. For the CDR3, the DNA is TGTGCTAGTGGTTTGGTATCCTTACAGGGGGCAGGGGGCAATCAGCCCCAGCATTTT. It translates to CASGLVSLQGAGGNQPQHF.

V usage is TRBV24-1 and J usage is TRBJ2-7; the match to TRBD1 covers 10 bases. The J segment lost 3 bases and the V segment lost 6 bases, leaving 7 bases of the junction unmatched. The CDR3 runs to 15 residues. The germline V gene has CDR1 KGHDR and CDR2 SFDVKD. DNA for the CDR3: TGTGCCACCAGTTCCACGGGACAGGGGATCTACGAGCAGTACTTC. Translating gives CATSSTGQGIYEQYF.

The rearrangement links TRBV10-3 to TRBJ2-5, with 8 positions matching TRBD1. J gave up 4 bases and V 6 bases, and 4 bases lay outside the gene matches. From germline, CDR1 is ENHRY and CDR2 SYGVKD. The CDR3 is 13 amino acids. CDR3: CAIRDGTGETQYF. The CDR3 coding sequence is TGTGCCATCAGGGACGGGACAGGAGAGACCCAGTACTTC.

The gene calls are TRBV2 and TRBJ2-5; 7 bases line up with TRBD2. The V and J ends lost 6 bases and 1 base, in that order; junction bases with no gene match: 5. The germline CDR1 and CDR2 sequences are SNHLY and FYNNEI. The CDR3 extends over 14 amino acids. The CDR3 spells CASSGGTIQETQYF. CDR3 nucleotides: TGTGCCAGCAGCGGTGGGACTATCCAAGAGACCCAGTACTTC. The whole variable domain, filled in from reference TRBV2 and TRBJ2-5, reads EPEVTQTPSHQVTQMGQEVILRCVPISNHLYFYWYRQILGQKVEFLVSFYNNEISEKSEIFDDQFSVERPDGSNFTLKIRSTKLEDSAMYFCASSGGTIQETQYFGPGTRLLVL.

This clone was seen just once. The genes are TRBV30 and TRBJ1-1, with a possible D match to TRBD1 (5 bases). CDR1 GTSNPN and CDR2 SVGIG come from the germline V gene (reference sequence). V was shortened by 2 bases and J by 1 base, with 11 bases between the two germline ends. This CDR3 is built from 14 residues. The CDR3: CAWSSPGRNTEAFF. The CDR3 coding sequence is TGTGCCTGGAGTAGCCCAGGGAGGAACACTGAAGCTTTCTTT.

This clone was counted a few times. This chain joins TRBV4-1 and TRBJ1-1, with D possibly matching TRBD1 (5 bases). Deletions cut 5 bases from V and 3 bases from J, with 16 bases between. Looked up from germline, CDR1 is MGHRA and CDR2 is YSYEKL. The CDR3 has 15 residues. This chain's CDR3 is CASSKRGGADTEAFF. The CDR3 DNA is TGCGCCAGCAGCAAGAGAGGAGGGGCTGACACTGAAGCTTTCTTT.

This rearrangement joins TRBV6-5 to TRBJ1-2, with a possible D match to TRBD1 (5 bases). The CDR3 is 13 amino acids. Per germline, CDR1 MNHEY and CDR2 SVGAGI. Trimming stripped 5 bases from V and 0 bases from J, with 7 bases between. CDR3: CASSRQSNYGYTF. Here the CDR3 DNA reads TGTGCCAGCAGTAGACAGTCTAACTATGGCTACACCTTC.

The V gene is TRBV10-1, the J gene TRBJ1-5; TRBD1 agrees at 11 bases. V lost 2 bases, J lost 5 bases, and 2 bases stayed unmatched. The CDR3 spans 15 residues. Germline CDR1 reads WNHNN; CDR2 reads SYGVQD (reference sequence). The DNA of the CDR3 is TGCGCCAGCAGTGAGGGGGGACAGGGGGATCAGCCCCAGCATTTT. Protein: CASSEGGQGDQPQHF.

The V call is TRBV12-3 or TRBV12-4, the J call TRBJ1-2; D gene uncertain. The CDR3 runs to 11 residues. V gave up 3 bases and J gave up 1 base, with 0 bases separating them. CDR3 loop: CASSFNYGYTF. CDR3 nucleotide sequence: TGTGCCAGCAGTTTTAACTATGGCTACACCTTC.

V usage is TRBV3-1 (or the pseudogene TRBV3-2) and J usage is TRBJ1-2, with D maybe TRBD1 (5 bases). The CDR3 sequence is 14 residues long. V lost 1 base, J lost 5 bases, and 11 bases lay in between. Germline CDR1 and CDR2: LGHDT and YNNKEL (reference sequence). CDR3 loop: CASSQVETAYGYTF. The CDR3 DNA reads TGTGCCAGCAGCCAAGTCGAGACAGCGTATGGCTACACCTTC.

This clone was seen more than once but under ten times. The V call is TRBV30, the J call TRBJ1-5; TRBD1 matches at 8 bases. The CDR3 is made up of 14 amino acids. The V gene end was trimmed by 1 base and the J gene end by 9 bases; junction bases not matched to a gene: 8. CDR1 GTSNPN and CDR2 SVGIG come from the germline V gene (reference sequence). CDR3 sequence: CAWSGAAGGTPQHF. CDR3 sequence (DNA): TGTGCCTGGAGTGGGGCGGCAGGGGGCACGCCCCAGCATTTT.

This clone was seen just once. This chain links TRBV5-1 with TRBJ2-5, with TRBD1 identical over 9 bases. Germline V CDR1 and CDR2: SGHRS, YFSETQ. The junction had 8 bases not matched to a gene; V was cut back by 7 bases and J by 1 base. The CDR3 is 15 residues long. The CDR3 spells CASQTAGQGQETQYF. DNA of the CDR3: TGCGCCAGCCAAACGGCGGGACAGGGCCAAGAGACCCAGTACTTC.

This CDR3 is CASRPIKGTSGSTDTQYF. As DNA, the CDR3 is TGTGCCAGCAGGCCGATCAAGGGGACTAGCGGGTCTACAGATACGCAGTATTTT. The chain carries TRBV2 and TRBJ2-3; the match to TRBD2 covers 12 bases. Germline V gene sequence: CDR1 SNHLY, CDR2 FYNNEI. Trimming cost V 6 bases and J 3 bases; bases outside gene matches: 13. This CDR3 has 18 amino acids.

Only a few counts were recorded for this clone. The V and J genes are TRBV19 and TRBJ2-1, with 7 nucleotides matching TRBD2. J gave up 7 bases and V 7 bases, and 16 bases lay outside the gene matches. CDR3 length equals 16 residues. Germline V CDR1 and CDR2: LNHDA, SQIVND (reference sequence). The CDR3 protein is CASTRGVTEGWNEQFF. The CDR3 nucleotides are TGTGCCAGTACTCGGGGGGTCACCGAGGGGTGGAATGAGCAGTTCTTC.

The rearrangement links TRBV19 to TRBJ1-5; TRBD1 agrees at 7 bases. The germline V gene encodes CDR1 LNHDA and CDR2 SQIVND (reference sequence). This CDR3 region has 14 residues. With V trimmed by 7 bases and J by 2 bases, 5 bases remained unmatched. Here the CDR3 reads CASNTRGGNQPQHF. CDR3 nucleotide sequence: TGTGCCAGTAACACCAGGGGGGGCAATCAGCCCCAGCATTTT.

A note on this clone: At one end the junction does not follow the germline gene, possibly because of a read error. The genes are TRBV10-3 and TRBJ2-1, with D perhaps matching TRBD1 (6 bases). Germline V gene data show CDR1 as ENHRY and CDR2 as SYGVKD. The CDR3 is 12 amino acids. DNA for the CDR3: TGTGCCATAAGTGGGGGCTTAGATGAGCAGTTCTTC. Translation gives CAISGGLDEQFF.

The J gene is TRBJ1-5, the V gene TRBV12-3 or TRBV12-4; D unclear. V gave up 5 bases and J gave up 6 bases, with 8 bases separating them. The CDR3 has 12 amino acids. CDR3 protein: CASSPLGQPQHF. The DNA for the CDR3 is TGTGCCAGCAGTCCCCTCGGTCAGCCCCAGCATTTT.